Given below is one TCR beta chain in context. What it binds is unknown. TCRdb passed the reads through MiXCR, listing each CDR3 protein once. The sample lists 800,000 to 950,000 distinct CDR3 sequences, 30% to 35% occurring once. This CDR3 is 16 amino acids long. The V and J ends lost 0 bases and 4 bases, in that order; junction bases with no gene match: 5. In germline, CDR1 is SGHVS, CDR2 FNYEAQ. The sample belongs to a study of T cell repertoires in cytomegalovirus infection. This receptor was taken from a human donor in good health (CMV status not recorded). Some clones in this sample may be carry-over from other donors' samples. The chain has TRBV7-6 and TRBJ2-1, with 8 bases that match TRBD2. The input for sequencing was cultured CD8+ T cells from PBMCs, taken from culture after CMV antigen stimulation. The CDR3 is CASSLALSGGYNEQFF. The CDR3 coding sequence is TGTGCCAGCAGCTTAGCGCTCAGCGGGGGATACAATGAGCAGTTCTTC.